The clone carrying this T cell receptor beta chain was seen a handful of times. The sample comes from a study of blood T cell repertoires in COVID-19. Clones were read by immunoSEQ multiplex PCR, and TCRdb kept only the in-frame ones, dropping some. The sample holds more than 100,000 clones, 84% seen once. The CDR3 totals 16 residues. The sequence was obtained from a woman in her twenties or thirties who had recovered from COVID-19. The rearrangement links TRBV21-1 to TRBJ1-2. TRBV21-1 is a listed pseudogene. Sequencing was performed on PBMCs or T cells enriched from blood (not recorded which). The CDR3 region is CASSAGGGSPIYGYTF. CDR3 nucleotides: TGTGCCAGCAGCGCGGGGGGGGGCAGCCCCATTTATGGCTACACCTTC.